What follows are 26 T cell receptor beta chains derived from one specimen sequenced in a study of post-analysis software for immune sequencing data. General study findings and limits: Patients used about five TRBV segments, including TRBV5-6, TRBV5-1 and TRBV20-1, more often than controls.

Their target antigens are unknown. Unique molecular identifiers featured in each of the TCR beta cDNA libraries. TCRdb ran MiXCR on the PCR reads and lists one entry per CDR3 protein. The sample consists of some 800,000 distinct CDR3 sequences, about half of them appearing once. Sequencing input: blood. These receptors were taken from a girl aged 5-17 years with multiple sclerosis.

This clonotype was detected only a few times. The V gene is TRBV29-1, the J gene TRBJ2-7; 8 bases map to TRBD1. With V trimmed by 4 bases and J by 5 bases, 7 bases remained unmatched. The CDR3 totals 13 residues. Germline loops: CDR1 SQVTM, CDR2 ANQGSEA. The CDR3 region is CSVAMTGDDEQYF. CDR3 nucleotides: TGCAGCGTTGCCATGACAGGGGATGACGAGCAGTACTTC.

The rearrangement links TRBV12-3 or TRBV12-4 to TRBJ2-2; D call uncertain. Trimming removed 7 bases at V and 7 bases at J, with 7 bases between. This CDR3 region has 11 residues. DNA for the CDR3: TGTGCCAGCACAATCAACGGGGAGCTGTTTTTT. Its protein product is CASTINGELFF.

The chain combines TRBV6-1 with TRBJ2-5, with TRBD1 matching 11 bases. This CDR3 has 16 amino acids. The germline V gene has CDR1 MNHNS and CDR2 SASEGT. After removal of 6 bases from V and 5 bases from J, the junction contained 11 bases not matched to a gene. The CDR3 is CASRGLMDRGPETQYF. Written as DNA, the CDR3 is TGTGCCAGCAGGGGCTTAATGGACAGGGGGCCGGAGACCCAGTACTTC.

J is TRBJ1-2 and V is TRBV4-1; D uncertain. This CDR3 is built from 16 residues. Per the germline V gene, CDR1 is MGHRA and CDR2 is YSYEKL. Deletions cut 0 bases from V and 4 bases from J, with 15 bases between. For the CDR3, the DNA is TGCGCCAGCAGCCAAGATCCGACCGGGGAGGCCTATGGCTACACCTTC. It is translated as CASSQDPTGEAYGYTF.

The sample holds a few counts of this clonotype. This chain connects TRBV20-1 to TRBJ1-2; D not certain. This CDR3 spans 9 amino acids. Trimming removed 3 bases at V and 4 bases at J, with 0 bases between. CDR1 and CDR2 from the germline V gene are DFQATT and SNEGSKA (reference sequence). The CDR3: CSASYGYTF. The CDR3 DNA sequence: TGCAGTGCTAGCTATGGCTACACCTTC.

V gene TRBV10-3 combines with J gene TRBJ2-3; 10 nucleotides line up with TRBD2. The germline V gene has CDR1 ENHRY and CDR2 SYGVKD. J lost 6 bases, V lost 0 bases, and 15 bases had no gene match. This CDR3 contains 19 residues. The CDR3 here is CAISESSEREGPAGDTQYF. In nucleotides, the CDR3 is TGTGCCATCAGTGAGTCGAGTGAGCGGGAGGGCCCGGCGGGCGATACGCAGTATTTT.

The rearrangement joins TRBV25-1 to TRBJ2-5; no reliable D call. The CDR3 sequence is 13 residues long. Trimming removed 5 bases at V and 8 bases at J, with 15 bases between. The germline gives CDR1 MGHDK, CDR2 SYGVNS. The CDR3 sequence is CASSPGSHTTQYF. The CDR3 DNA follows: TGTGCCAGCAGTCCCGGGTCCCATACCACCCAGTACTTC.

This clonotype was observed at least ten times. V gene TRBV7-9 combines with J gene TRBJ2-4; D may match TRBD1 or TRBD2 (5 bases each). The germline V and J ends were trimmed by 5 bases and 0 bases, with 14 bases remaining between them. Per germline, CDR1 SEHNR and CDR2 FQNEAQ (reference sequence). The CDR3 runs 16 residues. The CDR3 DNA sequence: TGTGCCAGCAGCACCCGGGACCTTCTAGCCAAAAACATTCAGTACTTC. Amino acids: CASSTRDLLAKNIQYF.

The genes are TRBV6-6 and TRBJ2-1; D unclear. The V and J ends lost 7 bases and 8 bases respectively, with 18 bases between them. The CDR3 contains 14 residues. CDR1 and CDR2 from the germline V gene are MNHNY and SVGAGI (reference sequence). The CDR3 DNA sequence: TGTGCCAGCACCGCCACGTGGGTCGGCCATGAGCAGTTCTTC. Protein product: CASTATWVGHEQFF.

This sequence joins TRBV4-2 and TRBJ1-2; tentatively, D is TRBD1 (6 bases). The CDR3 has 15 residues. Germline V CDR1 and CDR2: LGHNA, YNFKEQ. The V end lost 0 bases, the J end lost 3 bases, and 11 bases lay between the germline ends. CDR3 region: CASSQEDGGHYGYTF. As DNA, the CDR3 is TGTGCCAGCAGCCAAGAGGACGGGGGGCACTATGGCTACACCTTC.

This clonotype was picked up a small number of times. The genes are TRBV29-1 and TRBJ1-1; D possibly corresponds to TRBD1 (6 bases). CDR3 length: 11 residues. CDR1 SQVTM and CDR2 ANQGSEA come from the germline V gene. Trimming shortened V by 5 bases and J by 4 bases, and 8 bases separated the two germline ends. The CDR3 here is CSVTGSTEAFF. DNA of the CDR3: TGCAGCGTTACAGGGAGCACTGAAGCTTTCTTT.

The rearrangement links TRBV14 to TRBJ1-6; D not certain. CDR1 and CDR2 (germline): SGHDN, FVKESK. The CDR3 sequence is 14 residues long. Trimming removed 4 bases from V and 9 bases from J, with 13 bases in between. The CDR3 DNA reads TGTGCCAGCAGCCTCTCCGGAATGGGTTCACCCCTCCACTTT. Translating it yields CASSLSGMGSPLHF.

The CDR3 bases are TGTGCCAGCAGCTTAGAGACCCAAAGGGGACTAGCTGACAATGAGCAGTTCTTC. Encoded protein: CASSLETQRGLADNEQFF. The J gene is TRBJ2-1, the V gene TRBV11-1; TRBD2 agrees at 9 bases. CDR1 and CDR2 from the germline V gene are SGHAT and FQDESV (reference sequence). V shed 1 base, J shed 5 bases, and the junction held 12 bases outside the gene matches. The CDR3 is 18 residues long.

The chain links TRBV4-2 to TRBJ2-7; TRBD2 matches at 8 bases. The J segment lost 7 bases and the V segment lost 1 base, leaving 12 bases of the junction unmatched. Germline V gene data show CDR1 as LGHNA and CDR2 as YNFKEQ. The CDR3 consists of 16 residues. CDR3 protein: CASSQVSNGRATEQYF. CDR3 nucleotides: TGTGCCAGCAGCCAAGTCAGCAACGGGAGGGCGACAGAGCAGTACTTC.

CDR3: CASSPSGGYGGEQYF. The CDR3 region has the DNA TGTGCCAGCAGCCCCTCGGGCGGTTACGGTGGCGAGCAGTACTTC. This chain connects TRBV12-3 or TRBV12-4 to TRBJ2-5; unclear D gene. The J call may be faulty, since TRBJ2-7 better matches the DNA end. The CDR3 has 15 amino acids.

This chain links TRBV20-1 with TRBJ2-2; 8 bases are shared with TRBD1. V shed 6 bases and J 4 bases; nucleotides not matched to a gene: 10. The CDR3 is 15 amino acids. Germline V gene data show CDR1 as DFQATT and CDR2 as SNEGSKA (reference sequence). The CDR3 loop reads CSAQGLGQATGELFF. In DNA, the CDR3 is TGCAGTGCCCAAGGGTTGGGACAGGCCACCGGGGAGCTGTTTTTT.

The V and J genes are TRBV7-9 and TRBJ2-1; 8 nucleotides match TRBD1. J was trimmed by 6 bases and V by 5 bases; bases with no gene match: 9. From germline, CDR1 is SEHNR and CDR2 FQNEAQ (reference sequence). This CDR3 is 15 amino acids long. The CDR3 bases are TGTGCCAGCAGCCCACGTATTACAGGGGGCAATGAGCAGTTCTTC. Its translation is CASSPRITGGNEQFF.

This clonotype occurred a few times. The chain recombines TRBV11-2 with TRBJ2-5; TRBD1 matches at 9 bases. The J call is doubtful: the DNA matches TRBJ2-7 better. The CDR3 totals 15 residues. CDR1 is SGHAT and CDR2 is FQNNGV in the germline V gene. Here the CDR3 reads CASSSGQGLGYEQYF. In DNA, the CDR3 is TGTGCCAGCAGTTCGGGACAGGGATTAGGGTACGAGCAGTACTTC.

The DNA of the CDR3 is TGCAGTGCTAGGAACGGGAGGGCCGTCGATGAGCAGTTCTTC. Translated: CSARNGRAVDEQFF. The chain employs TRBV20-1 and TRBJ2-1, with 8 bases fitting TRBD2. CDR1 is DFQATT and CDR2 is SNEGSKA in the germline V gene (reference sequence). The V and J ends lost 3 bases and 8 bases, in that order; junction bases with no gene match: 9. This CDR3 contains 14 residues.

CDR3 DNA: TGTGCCAGCAGCCCGGACACAGGGATGAATGAAAAACTGTTTTTT. It codes for CASSPDTGMNEKLFF. The rearrangement links TRBV7-9 to TRBJ1-4, with D tentatively TRBD1 (6 bases). CDR1 and CDR2 (germline): SEHNR, FQNEAQ (reference sequence). CDR3 size: 15 residues. V lost 5 bases, J lost 5 bases, and 15 bases lay in between.

The chain joins TRBV9 to TRBJ1-1; unclear D gene. The CDR3 loop spans 13 amino acids. Germline CDR1 SGDLS, CDR2 YYNGEE. V lost 3 bases to trimming and J lost 5 bases, with 11 bases between them. The CDR3, as DNA: TGTGCCAGCAGCGCGACACATGGAACTGAAGCTTTCTTT. The encoded protein is CASSATHGTEAFF.

The J gene is TRBJ2-4, the V gene TRBV20-1; D not resolved. The end of the DNA aligns better with TRBJ2-7, so the J call may be wrong. Germline loops: CDR1 DFQATT, CDR2 SNEGSKA (reference sequence). CDR3 length: 13 residues. The CDR3, as DNA: TGCAGTGCTATCGCAGGAGTTACCTACGAGCAGTACTTC. Protein: CSAIAGVTYEQYF.

The J gene is TRBJ2-1, the V gene TRBV29-1; tentatively, D is TRBD1 (6 bases). The V and J ends lost 7 bases and 9 bases respectively, with 28 bases between them. Germline V CDR1 and CDR2: SQVTM, ANQGSEA. The CDR3 loop spans 16 amino acids. The chain's CDR3 is CSAPRRDKVVVCEQFF. CDR3 bases: TGCAGCGCTCCCCGCCGGGACAAGGTAGTTGTGTGTGAGCAGTTCTTC.

This clonotype was seen a few times. The genes are TRBV5-6 and TRBJ2-5, with 10 bases aligning to TRBD2. Germline V gives CDR1 SGHDT, CDR2 YYEEEE. The CDR3 is made up of 16 amino acids. V shed 3 bases, J shed 4 bases, and the junction held 9 bases outside the gene matches. The CDR3 sequence is CASSSEGLAGVETQYF. The CDR3 DNA reads as TGTGCCAGCAGCTCGGAGGGGCTAGCGGGAGTAGAGACCCAGTACTTC. The complete variable domain, with remaining parts taken from reference TRBV5-6 and TRBJ2-5, reads DAGVTQSPTHLIKTRGQQVTLRCSPKSGHDTVSWYQQALGQGPQFIFQYYEEEERQRGNFPDRFSGHQFPNYSSELNVNALLLGDSALYLCASSSEGLAGVETQYFGPGTRLLVL.

The V gene is TRBV11-2, the J gene TRBJ2-7, with TRBD2 identical over 8 bases. CDR3 length: 14 amino acids. V was pared by 6 bases and J by 6 bases, with 10 bases of the junction left unmatched. Germline CDR1 reads SGHAT; CDR2 reads FQNNGV. The CDR3 spells CASRAGGPTPEQYF. The CDR3 DNA reads TGTGCCAGCAGGGCGGGAGGCCCTACCCCCGAGCAGTACTTC.

The V call is TRBV28, the J call TRBJ2-7; D is possibly TRBD1 or TRBD2 (6 bases each). Trimming cost V 3 bases and J 2 bases, with 20 bases left between them. The germline V gene has CDR1 MDHEN and CDR2 SYDVKM. This CDR3 spans 17 amino acids. CDR3 DNA sequence: TGTGCCAGCAGTTTTCCTGGAGGGGGAAATGTGACCTACGAGCAGTACTTC. This encodes CASSFPGGGNVTYEQYF.